This T cell receptor beta chain was retrieved from a study of blood T cell repertoires in COVID-19. Study summary: Samples of COVID-19 (acute and convalescent) were obtained from the United States, Italy and Spain. In each case, the material was cDNA or gDNA derived from T cells, B-cell-depleted T cells, or PBMCs.

The CDR3 is 21 residues long. Germline loops: CDR1 ENHRY, CDR2 SYGVKD. V was clipped by 0 bases and J by 2 bases; unmatched bases: 14. Study processing details: Amplifying reference gene primers gave estimates of nucleated cell counts. Clones were sequenced by immunoSEQ multiplex PCR, and TCRdb holds only the in-frame ones, with some missing. That table furnishes V, J and clone size, whereas the DNA furnished D and trimming. The table includes fewer than 200,000 clones, 70% to 90% detected once. This chain joins TRBV10-3 and TRBJ2-1; TRBD2 aligns across 12 bases. The TCR comes from a man younger than 30 who had recovered from COVID-19. Source material: peripheral blood. CDR3 region: CAISESETSGSISGPYNEQFF. The DNA for the CDR3 is TGTGCCATCAGTGAGTCGGAGACTAGCGGGAGTATTTCTGGACCCTACAATGAGCAGTTCTTC.